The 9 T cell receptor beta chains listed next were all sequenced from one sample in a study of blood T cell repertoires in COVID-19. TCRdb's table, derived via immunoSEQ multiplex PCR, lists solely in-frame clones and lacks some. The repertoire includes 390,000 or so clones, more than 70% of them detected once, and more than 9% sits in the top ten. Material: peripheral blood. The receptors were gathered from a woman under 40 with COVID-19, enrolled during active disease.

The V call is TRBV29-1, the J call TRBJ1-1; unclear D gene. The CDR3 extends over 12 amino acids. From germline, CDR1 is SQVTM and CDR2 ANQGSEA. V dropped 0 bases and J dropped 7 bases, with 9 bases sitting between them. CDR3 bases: TGCAGCGTTGAAGATCCTGATAGTGAAGCTTTCTTT. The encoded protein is CSVEDPDSEAFF. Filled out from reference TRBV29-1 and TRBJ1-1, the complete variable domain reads SAVISQKPSRDICQRGTSLTIQCQVDSQVTMMFWYRQQPGQSLTLIATANQGSEATYESGFVIDKFPISRPNLTFSTLTVSNMSPEDSSIYLCSVEDPDSEAFFGQGTRLTVV.

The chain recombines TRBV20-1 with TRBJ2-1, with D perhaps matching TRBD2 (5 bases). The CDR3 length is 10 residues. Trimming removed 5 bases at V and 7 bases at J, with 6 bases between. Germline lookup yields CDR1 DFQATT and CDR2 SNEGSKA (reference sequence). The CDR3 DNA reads TGCAGTGCTTGGAGGAATGAGCAGTTCTTC. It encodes CSAWRNEQFF.

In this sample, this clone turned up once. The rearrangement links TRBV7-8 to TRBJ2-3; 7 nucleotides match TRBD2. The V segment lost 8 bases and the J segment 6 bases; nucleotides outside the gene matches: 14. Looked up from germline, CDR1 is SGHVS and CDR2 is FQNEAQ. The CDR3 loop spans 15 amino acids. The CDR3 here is CASFPRRLAVDTQYF. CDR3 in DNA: TGTGCCAGCTTCCCTCGACGACTAGCAGTCGATACGCAGTATTTT.

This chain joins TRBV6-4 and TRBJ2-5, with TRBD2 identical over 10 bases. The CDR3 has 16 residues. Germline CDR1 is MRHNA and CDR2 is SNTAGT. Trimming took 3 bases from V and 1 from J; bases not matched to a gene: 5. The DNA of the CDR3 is TGTGCCAGCAGTGATCTAGCGGGAGCCCCCCAAGAGACCCAGTACTTC. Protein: CASSDLAGAPQETQYF.

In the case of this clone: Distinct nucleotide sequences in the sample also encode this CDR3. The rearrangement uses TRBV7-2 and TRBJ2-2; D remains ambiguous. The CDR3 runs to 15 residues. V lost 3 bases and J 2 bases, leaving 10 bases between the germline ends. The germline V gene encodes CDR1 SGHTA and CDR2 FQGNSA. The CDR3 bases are TGTGCCAGCAGCTTTGGCGGAGCTAACACCGGGGAGCTGTTTTTT. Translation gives CASSFGGANTGELFF.

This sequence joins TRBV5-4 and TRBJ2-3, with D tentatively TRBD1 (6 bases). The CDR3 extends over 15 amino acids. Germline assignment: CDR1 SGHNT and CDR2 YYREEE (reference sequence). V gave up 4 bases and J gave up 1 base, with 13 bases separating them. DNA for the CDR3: TGTGCCAGCAGCGGCGACCCAGGGGGCACAGATACGCAGTATTTT. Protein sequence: CASSGDPGGTDTQYF.

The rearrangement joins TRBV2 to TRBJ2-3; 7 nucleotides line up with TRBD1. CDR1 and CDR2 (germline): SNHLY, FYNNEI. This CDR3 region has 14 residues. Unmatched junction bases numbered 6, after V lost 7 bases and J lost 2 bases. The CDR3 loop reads CASTPGQNTDTQYF. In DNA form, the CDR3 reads TGTGCCAGCACCCCGGGACAGAACACAGATACGCAGTATTTT.

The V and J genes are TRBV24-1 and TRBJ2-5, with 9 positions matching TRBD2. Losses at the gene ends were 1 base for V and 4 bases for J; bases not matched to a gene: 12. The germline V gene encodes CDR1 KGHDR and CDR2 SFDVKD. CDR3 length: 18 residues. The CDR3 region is CATSDFPPGSGRGETQYF. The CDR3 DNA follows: TGTGCCACCAGTGATTTCCCCCCGGGTAGCGGGAGAGGAGAGACCCAGTACTTC.

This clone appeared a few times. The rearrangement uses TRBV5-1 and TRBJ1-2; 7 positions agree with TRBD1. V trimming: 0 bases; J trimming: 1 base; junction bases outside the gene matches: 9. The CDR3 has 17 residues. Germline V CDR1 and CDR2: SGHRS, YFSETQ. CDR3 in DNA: TGCGCCAGCAGCTTGGCTCTTCGGGACAGAGTTAACTATGGCTACACCTTC. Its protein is CASSLALRDRVNYGYTF.